Given below is one TCR beta chain in context. The antigen it binds to is not known. No much larger clone exists at a distance of one base, and base qualities are not known. Library construction relied on the immunoSEQ multiplex PCR assay. Following the manufacturer's protocol, the hsTCRB Kit was used to amplify rearranged TCR beta chain sequences. Sequencing of TCRB libraries was carried out on an Illumina MiSeq. On the study's bioinformatics: Demultiplexing, trimming and gene mapping were performed with the kit vendor's proprietary platform. In TCRdb, the immuneACCESS table is reduced to in-frame sequences with V and J assigned. These tables do not hold every clone; where another copy was compared, an unresolved V gene accounts for under half, and the others remain unexplained. V, J and clone size were drawn from that table, and D and trimming were deduced from the DNA. This sample is represented by around 49,000 clones; approximately 78% of them were singletons. Of the sample, about 5% falls within the top ten clones.

The germline V gene provides CDR1 SGHNT and CDR2 YENEEA. At the junction V is shortened by 2 bases and J by 1 base, with 8 bases in between. Including cysteine and phenylalanine, the CDR3 has 15 amino acids. Of all the DNA, just the CDR3 is kept, 45 bases in frame from base 1. Per the publication, the time point label means: week 5, during vaccination. Every vaccine dose consisted of 300 ug of a 20-mer mutant IDH1 peptide in Montanide, administered subcutaneously together with topical imiquimod. Newly diagnosed WHO grade 3 or 4 IDH1-mutant astrocytomas showing loss of nuclear ATRX were present in the donors. The samples were drawn from NOA16, a multicentre, single-arm, open-label phase I trial in Germany that tested a mutant IDH1 peptide vaccine in humans for the first time. Genomic DNA for TCRB sequencing was extracted from EDTA blood using the DNeasy Blood and Tissue Kit. This entry is derived from a study of a mutant IDH1 vaccine in newly diagnosed glioma (dated by TCRdb to the early 2020s). About the full investigation: Eight vaccinations were administered to patients in weeks 1, 3, 5, 7, 11, 15, 19 and 23, corresponding to visits V03 through V10. In the chemotherapy-containing groups, vaccination started alongside temozolomide cycles, whereas in patients who had radiotherapy alone it started 4-6 weeks after radiotherapy. The roughly 35 treated patients were approximately 60% male and 37.5% female, with a mean age of 40.4 years. Before enrollment, patients had received standard therapy of radiotherapy alone, temozolomide alone, or radiochemotherapy with temozolomide; most received the combination. Peripheral blood was drawn at six visits: V03 (baseline), V05, V07, V10, V12 and V13. Longitudinal TCRB deep sequencing was performed for 25 to 30 treated patients wherever samples were available for exploratory analyses. The research as a whole found: Availability determined which PBMC samples were chosen for TCRB deep sequencing. Immune responses induced by the vaccine were seen in over 90% of patients across multiple MHC alleles. No apparent relationship was observed between pseudoprogression and alterations in the top peripheral T cell clonotypes detected by TCRB sequencing. The authors noted that analyses of patient blood samples could not be reproduced because of sample limitations.

The receptor was isolated from a middle-aged man with glioma. Sequencing used PBMCs, obtained from a glioma patient whose treatment included an IDH1 peptide vaccine. The chain links TRBV11-3 with TRBJ2-2; the D gene lacks a confident call. Here is the DNA: TGTGCCAGCAGCTTAAGGCAGGAGAACACCGGGGAGCTGTTTTTT. Its product reads: CASSLRQENTGELFF.